This T cell receptor (beta chain) stems from a study of multiple sclerosis patients with progressive multifocal leukoencephalopathy. The time point denotes: before natalizumab initiation. V gave up 1 base and J gave up 7 bases; unmatched junction bases: 13. Germline V CDR1 and CDR2: SGHAT, FQNNGV. There are 17 residues in the CDR3. The assay was run at survey level. The assay was immunoSEQ multiplex PCR, and TCRdb's table has in-frame clones only and misses some. Counted here are 25,000 to 35,000 clones, about 89% occurring once; the ten biggest clones make up approximately 1.5%. The receptor was isolated from a human donor with multiple sclerosis. Sequenced sample: PBMCs. This chain connects TRBV11-2 to TRBJ2-1; 7 positions match TRBD2. The CDR3 is CASSLVERASGKNEQFF. For the CDR3, the DNA is TGTGCCAGCAGCTTAGTCGAGCGGGCTAGCGGTAAGAATGAGCAGTTCTTC.